This T cell receptor beta chain was documented in a study of tumor and adjacent non-tumor tissue in lung cancer. Overall study: Histology: around 13 adenocarcinoma, a couple of squamous cell carcinoma, 1 small cell lung cancer.

The template was RNA from unsorted bulk tissue. The library came from three nested PCR rounds adapted from ARM-PCR protocols. In TCRdb, the multiplex PCR reads were re-called with MiXCR into one record per CDR3 protein. The sample yields 84,000 or so distinct CDR3 sequences, more than 60% seen once. Concerning this clonotype itself: Relative to the germline gene, one junction end is altered; a read error may explain this.

Sequenced sample: lung tumor tissue. This clonotype was obtained from a man in his 70s with non-small cell lung cancer.

The CDR3 protein is CIVRYRTGSMRTGAFF. The DNA of the CDR3 is TGCATCGTCCGTTATAGGACAGGGTCCATGAGGACTGGAGCTTTCTTT. The V call is TRBV29-1, the J call TRBJ1-1; 8 nucleotides line up with TRBD1. Germline CDR1 and CDR2: SQVTM and ANQGSEA. The CDR3 is made up of 16 amino acids.